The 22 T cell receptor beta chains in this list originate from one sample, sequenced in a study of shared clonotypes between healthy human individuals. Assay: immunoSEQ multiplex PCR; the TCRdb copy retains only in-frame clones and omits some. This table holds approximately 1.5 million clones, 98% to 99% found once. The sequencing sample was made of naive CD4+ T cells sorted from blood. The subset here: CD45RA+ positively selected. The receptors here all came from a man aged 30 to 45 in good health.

The CDR3 coding sequence is TGTGCCACAGGATCAGGGTCAGTATACAATGAGCAGTTCTTC. It encodes CATGSGSVYNEQFF. The chain links TRBV10-3 to TRBJ2-1; the D gene is possibly TRBD1 (5 bases). The germline V and J ends were trimmed by 10 bases and 4 bases, with 17 bases remaining between them. This CDR3 has 14 residues. CDR1 ENHRY and CDR2 SYGVKD come from the germline V gene.

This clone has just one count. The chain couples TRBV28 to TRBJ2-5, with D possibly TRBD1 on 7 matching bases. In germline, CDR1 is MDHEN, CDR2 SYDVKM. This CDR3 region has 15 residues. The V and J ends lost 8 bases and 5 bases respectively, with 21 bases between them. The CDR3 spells CASCPGGGPQETQYF. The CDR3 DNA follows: TGTGCCAGCTGCCCCGGAGGGGGCCCTCAGGAGACCCAGTACTTC.

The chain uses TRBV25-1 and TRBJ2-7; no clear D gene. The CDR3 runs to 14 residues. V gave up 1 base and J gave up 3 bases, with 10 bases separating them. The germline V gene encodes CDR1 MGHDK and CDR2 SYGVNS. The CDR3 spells CASSESALVYEQYF. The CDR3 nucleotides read TGTGCCAGCAGTGAATCCGCTTTAGTCTACGAGCAGTACTTC.

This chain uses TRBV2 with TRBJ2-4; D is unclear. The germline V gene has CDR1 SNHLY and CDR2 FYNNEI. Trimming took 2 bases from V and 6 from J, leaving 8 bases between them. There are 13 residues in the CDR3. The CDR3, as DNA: TGTGCCAGCAGTGAAAACATCGTAAACATTCAGTACTTC. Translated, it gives CASSENIVNIQYF.

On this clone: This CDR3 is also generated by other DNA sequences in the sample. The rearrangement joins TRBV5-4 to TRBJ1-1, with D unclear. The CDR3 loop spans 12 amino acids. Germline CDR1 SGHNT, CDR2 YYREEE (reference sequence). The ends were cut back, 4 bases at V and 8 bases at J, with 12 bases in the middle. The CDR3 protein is CASSPGGPEAFF. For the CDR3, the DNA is TGTGCCAGCAGCCCAGGAGGGCCAGAAGCTTTCTTT.

This chain's CDR3 is CASSLSGSGYEQYF. DNA of the CDR3: TGTGCCAGCAGCTTAAGTGGTAGCGGTTACGAGCAGTACTTC. The chain has TRBV7-3 and TRBJ2-7; D might be TRBD2 (6 bases). Deletions cut 1 base from V and 4 bases from J, with 11 bases between. Per the germline V gene, CDR1 is SGHTA and CDR2 is FQGTGA. The CDR3 covers 14 residues.

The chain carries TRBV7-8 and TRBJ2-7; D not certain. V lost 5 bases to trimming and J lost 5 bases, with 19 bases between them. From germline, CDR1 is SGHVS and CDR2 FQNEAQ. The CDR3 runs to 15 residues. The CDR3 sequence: CASSPSRARPNEQYF. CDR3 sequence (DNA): TGTGCCAGCAGCCCAAGTCGAGCGAGACCGAACGAGCAGTACTTC.

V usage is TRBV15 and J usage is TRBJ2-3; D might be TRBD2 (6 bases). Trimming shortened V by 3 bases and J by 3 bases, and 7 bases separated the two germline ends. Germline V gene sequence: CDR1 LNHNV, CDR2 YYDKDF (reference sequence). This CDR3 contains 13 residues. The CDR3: CATSRAGTDTQYF. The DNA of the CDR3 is TGTGCCACCAGCAGGGCGGGAACAGATACGCAGTATTTT.

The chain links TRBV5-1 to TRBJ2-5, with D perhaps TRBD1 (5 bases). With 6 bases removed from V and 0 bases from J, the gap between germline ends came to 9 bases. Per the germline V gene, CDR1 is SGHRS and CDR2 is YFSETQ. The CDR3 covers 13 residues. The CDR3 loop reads CASTTGDQETQYF. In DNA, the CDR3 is TGCGCCAGCACCACAGGAGACCAAGAGACCCAGTACTTC.

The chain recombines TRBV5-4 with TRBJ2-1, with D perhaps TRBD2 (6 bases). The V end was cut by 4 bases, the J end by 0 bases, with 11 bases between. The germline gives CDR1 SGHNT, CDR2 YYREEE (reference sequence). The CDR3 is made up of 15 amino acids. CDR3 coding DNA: TGTGCCAGCAGCCCCGACGGGAGCTCCTACAATGAGCAGTTCTTC. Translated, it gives CASSPDGSSYNEQFF.

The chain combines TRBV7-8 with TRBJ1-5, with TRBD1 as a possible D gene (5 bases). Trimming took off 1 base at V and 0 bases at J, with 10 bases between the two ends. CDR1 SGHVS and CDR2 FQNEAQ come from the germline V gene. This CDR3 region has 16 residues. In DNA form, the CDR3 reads TGTGCCAGCAGCTTAGGACAGTACTATAGCAATCAGCCCCAGCATTTT. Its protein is CASSLGQYYSNQPQHF. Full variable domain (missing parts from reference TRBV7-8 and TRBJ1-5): GAGVSQSPRYKVAKRGQDVALRCDPISGHVSLFWYQQALGQGPEFLTYFQNEAQLDKSGLPSDRFFAERPEGSVSTLKIQRTQQEDSAVYLCASSLGQYYSNQPQHFGDGTRLSIL.

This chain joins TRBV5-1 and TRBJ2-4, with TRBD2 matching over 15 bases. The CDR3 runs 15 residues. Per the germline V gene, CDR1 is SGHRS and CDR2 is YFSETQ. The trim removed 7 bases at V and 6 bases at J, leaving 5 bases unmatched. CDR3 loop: CASGPGLAGGNIQYF. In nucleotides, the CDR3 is TGCGCCAGCGGCCCGGGACTAGCGGGAGGAAACATTCAGTACTTC.

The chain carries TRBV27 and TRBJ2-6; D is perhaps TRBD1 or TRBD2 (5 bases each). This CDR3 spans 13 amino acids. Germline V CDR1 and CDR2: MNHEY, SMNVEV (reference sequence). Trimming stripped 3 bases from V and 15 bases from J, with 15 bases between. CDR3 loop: CASSFGDGQYLTF. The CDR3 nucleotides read TGTGCCAGCAGTTTTGGGGACGGACAATACCTGACTTTC.

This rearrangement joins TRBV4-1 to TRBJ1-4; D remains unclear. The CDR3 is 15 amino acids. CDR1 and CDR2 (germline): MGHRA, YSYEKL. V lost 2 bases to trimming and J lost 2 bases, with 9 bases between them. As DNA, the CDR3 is TGCGCCAGCAGCCAATTGCCGGGTACTAATGAAAAACTGTTTTTT. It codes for CASSQLPGTNEKLFF.

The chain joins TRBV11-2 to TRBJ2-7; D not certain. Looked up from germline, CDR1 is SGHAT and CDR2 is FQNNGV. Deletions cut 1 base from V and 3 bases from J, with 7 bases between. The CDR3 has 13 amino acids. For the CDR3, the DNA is TGTGCCAGCAGCTTAGGACTGATCTACGAGCAGTACTTC. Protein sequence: CASSLGLIYEQYF.

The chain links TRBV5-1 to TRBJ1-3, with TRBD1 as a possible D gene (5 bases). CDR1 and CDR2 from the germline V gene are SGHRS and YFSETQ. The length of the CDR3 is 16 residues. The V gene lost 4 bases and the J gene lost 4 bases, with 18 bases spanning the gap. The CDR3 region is CASSPGGRESGNTIYF. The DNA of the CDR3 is TGCGCCAGCAGCCCTGGCGGCAGGGAATCAGGAAACACCATATATTTT.

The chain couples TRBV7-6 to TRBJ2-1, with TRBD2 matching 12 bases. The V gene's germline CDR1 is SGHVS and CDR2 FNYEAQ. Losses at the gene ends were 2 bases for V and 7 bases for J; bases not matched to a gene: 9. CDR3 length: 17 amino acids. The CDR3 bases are TGTGCCAGCAGCTTAAACCCATTCGGACTAGCGGGGAATGAGCAGTTCTTC. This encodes CASSLNPFGLAGNEQFF.

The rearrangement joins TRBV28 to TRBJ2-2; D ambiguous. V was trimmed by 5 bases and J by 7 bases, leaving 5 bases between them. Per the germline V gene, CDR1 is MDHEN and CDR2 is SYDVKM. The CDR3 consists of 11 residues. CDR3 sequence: CASSPRGELFF. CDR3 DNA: TGTGCCAGCAGTCCACGCGGGGAGCTGTTTTTT.

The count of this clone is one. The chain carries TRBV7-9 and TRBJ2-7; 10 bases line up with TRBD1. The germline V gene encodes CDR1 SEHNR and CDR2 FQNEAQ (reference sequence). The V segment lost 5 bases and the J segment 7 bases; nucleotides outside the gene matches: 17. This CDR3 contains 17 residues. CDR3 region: CASSPRTGGTYLEEQYF. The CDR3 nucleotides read TGTGCCAGCAGCCCGAGGACAGGGGGGACCTATTTAGAGGAGCAGTACTTC.

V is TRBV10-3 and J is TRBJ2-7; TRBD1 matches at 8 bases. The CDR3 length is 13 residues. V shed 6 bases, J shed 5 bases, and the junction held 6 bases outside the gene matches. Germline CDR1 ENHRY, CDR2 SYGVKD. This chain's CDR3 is CAIRQGALNEQYF. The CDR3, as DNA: TGTGCCATCAGGCAGGGGGCTCTGAACGAGCAGTACTTC.

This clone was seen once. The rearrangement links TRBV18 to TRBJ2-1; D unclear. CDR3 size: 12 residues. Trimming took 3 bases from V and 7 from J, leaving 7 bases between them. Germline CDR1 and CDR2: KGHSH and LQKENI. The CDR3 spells CASSPVMNEQFF. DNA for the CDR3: TGTGCCAGCTCACCGGTCATGAATGAGCAGTTCTTC.

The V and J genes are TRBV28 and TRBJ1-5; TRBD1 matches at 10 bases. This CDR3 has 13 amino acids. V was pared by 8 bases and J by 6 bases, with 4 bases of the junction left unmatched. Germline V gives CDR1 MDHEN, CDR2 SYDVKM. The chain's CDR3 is CASYGQGGQPQHF. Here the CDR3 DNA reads TGTGCCAGCTACGGACAGGGGGGTCAGCCCCAGCATTTT.